The T cell receptor beta chain under discussion was sequenced for a study of early T cells in non-severe SARS-CoV-2 infection. For the study at large: Unsorted whole-blood RNA was sequenced in bulk, leaving chains unpaired.

The CDR3 spans 15 residues. Trimming took 3 bases from V and 1 from J, leaving 13 bases between them. CDR1 and CDR2 from the germline V gene are MDHEN and SYDVKM. Separate cDNA molecules each had unique molecular identifiers attached to them. TCRdb fed the 5' RACE reads into MiXCR, producing one record per CDR3 protein. This sample has 75,000 to 100,000 distinct CDR3 sequences, with approximately 15% found just once. Sequenced input: whole blood. This clonotype originated in an adult who was a healthcare worker with PCR-confirmed SARS-CoV-2 infection or an uninfected control (not recorded which). The chain has TRBV28 and TRBJ2-7; the D is unclear. CDR3 protein: CASSFPFSTSYEQYF. The CDR3 DNA sequence: TGTGCCAGCAGTTTTCCCTTCTCCACGTCCTACGAGCAGTACTTC. Using reference TRBV28 and TRBJ2-7 for the parts outside the CDR3, the full variable domain is DVKVTQSSRYLVKRTGEKVFLECVQDMDHENMFWYRQDPGLGLRLIYFSYDVKMKEKGDIPEGYSVSREKKERFSLILESASTNQTSMYLCASSFPFSTSYEQYFGPGTRLTVT.